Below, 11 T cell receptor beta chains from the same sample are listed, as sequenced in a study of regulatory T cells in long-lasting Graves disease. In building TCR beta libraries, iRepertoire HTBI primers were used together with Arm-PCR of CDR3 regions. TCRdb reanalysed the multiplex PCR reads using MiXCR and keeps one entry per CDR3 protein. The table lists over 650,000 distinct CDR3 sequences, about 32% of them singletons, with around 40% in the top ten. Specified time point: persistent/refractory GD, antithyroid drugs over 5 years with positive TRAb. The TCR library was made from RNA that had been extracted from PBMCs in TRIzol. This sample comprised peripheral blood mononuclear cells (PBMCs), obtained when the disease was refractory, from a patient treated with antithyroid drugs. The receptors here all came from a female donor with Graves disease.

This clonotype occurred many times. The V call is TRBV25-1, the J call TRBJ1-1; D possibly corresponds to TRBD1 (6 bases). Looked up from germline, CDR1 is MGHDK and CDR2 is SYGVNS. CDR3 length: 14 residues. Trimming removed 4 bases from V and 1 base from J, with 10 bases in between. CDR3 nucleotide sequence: TGTGCCAGCAGTGCATGGGGACAGAACACTGAAGCTTTCTTT. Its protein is CASSAWGQNTEAFF.

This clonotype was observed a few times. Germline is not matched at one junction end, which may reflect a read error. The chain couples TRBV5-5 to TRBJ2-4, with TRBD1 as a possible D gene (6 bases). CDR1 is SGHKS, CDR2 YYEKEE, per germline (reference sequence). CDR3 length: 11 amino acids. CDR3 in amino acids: CASSLDSGQHF. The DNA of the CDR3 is TGTGCCAGCAGCTTGGATTCGGGACAACACTTC.

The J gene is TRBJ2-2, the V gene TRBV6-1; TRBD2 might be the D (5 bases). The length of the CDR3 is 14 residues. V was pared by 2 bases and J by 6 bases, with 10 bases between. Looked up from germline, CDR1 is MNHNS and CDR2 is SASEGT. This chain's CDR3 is CASSERRGSGELFF. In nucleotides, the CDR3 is TGTGCCAGCAGTGAAAGGCGAGGGTCCGGGGAGCTGTTTTTT.

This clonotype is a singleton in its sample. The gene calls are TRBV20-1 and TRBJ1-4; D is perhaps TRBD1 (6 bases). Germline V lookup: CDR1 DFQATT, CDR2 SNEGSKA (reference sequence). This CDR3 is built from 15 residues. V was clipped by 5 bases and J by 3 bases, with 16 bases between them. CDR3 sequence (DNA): TGCAGTGCTCACCCAACAGGGCTCGCTAATGAAAAACTGTTTTTT. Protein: CSAHPTGLANEKLFF.

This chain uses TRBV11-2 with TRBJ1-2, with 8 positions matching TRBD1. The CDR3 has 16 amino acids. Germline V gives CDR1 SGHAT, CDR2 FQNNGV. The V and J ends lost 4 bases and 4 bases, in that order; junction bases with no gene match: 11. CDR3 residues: CASSSSARDRLYGYTF. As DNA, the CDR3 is TGTGCCAGCAGCTCGAGCGCTCGGGACAGGCTCTATGGCTACACCTTC.

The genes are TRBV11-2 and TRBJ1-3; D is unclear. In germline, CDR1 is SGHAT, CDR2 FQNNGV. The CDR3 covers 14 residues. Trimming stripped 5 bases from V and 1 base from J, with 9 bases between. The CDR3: CASSHRGSGNTIYF. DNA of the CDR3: TGTGCCAGCAGCCATCGAGGGTCTGGAAACACCATATATTTT.

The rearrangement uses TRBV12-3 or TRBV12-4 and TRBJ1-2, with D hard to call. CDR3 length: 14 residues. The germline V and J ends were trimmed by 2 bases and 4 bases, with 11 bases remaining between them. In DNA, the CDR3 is TGTGCCAGCAGTTTACCGACGGGAGTCTATGGCTACACCTTC. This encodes CASSLPTGVYGYTF.

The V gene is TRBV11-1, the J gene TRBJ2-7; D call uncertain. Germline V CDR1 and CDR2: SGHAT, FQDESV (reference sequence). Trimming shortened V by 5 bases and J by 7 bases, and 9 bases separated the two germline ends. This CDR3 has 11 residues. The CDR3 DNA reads TGTGCCAGCAGCGATACCTGGGAGCAGTACTTC. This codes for CASSDTWEQYF.

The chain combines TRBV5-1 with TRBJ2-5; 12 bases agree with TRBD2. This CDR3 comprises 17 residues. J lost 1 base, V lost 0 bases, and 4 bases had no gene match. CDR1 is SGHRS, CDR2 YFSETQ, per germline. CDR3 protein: CASSLEASGRAQETQYF. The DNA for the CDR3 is TGCGCCAGCAGCTTGGAAGCTAGCGGGAGGGCCCAAGAGACCCAGTACTTC.

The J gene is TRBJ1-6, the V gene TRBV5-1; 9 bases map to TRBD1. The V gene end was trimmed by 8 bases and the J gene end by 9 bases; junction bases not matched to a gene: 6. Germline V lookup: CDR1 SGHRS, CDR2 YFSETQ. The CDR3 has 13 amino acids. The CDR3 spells CASYRGLGSPLHF. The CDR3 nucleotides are TGCGCCAGTTACAGGGGGCTCGGTTCACCCCTCCACTTT.

For the CDR3, the DNA is TGTGCCAGCAGCGGACTAGCGGGAGCCTCAGGGACCCAGTACTTC. It encodes CASSGLAGASGTQYF. The V gene is TRBV7-3, the J gene TRBJ2-5; 13 nucleotides agree with TRBD2. The CDR3 extends over 15 amino acids. J was trimmed by 7 bases and V by 5 bases; bases with no gene match: 7. Germline V gene data show CDR1 as SGHTA and CDR2 as FQGTGA.